This T cell receptor (beta chain) was sequenced during a study of blood T cell repertoires in COVID-19 (dated by TCRdb to between 2020 and 2021). In the study overall: The collaborator samples originated in the United States, Italy and Spain and spanned the acute and convalescent phases of COVID-19. The prospective study material was composed of cDNA or gDNA derived from T cells, B-cell-depleted T cells, or PBMCs. Subjects who had been exposed to COVID-19, were actively infected with it, or had recovered from it provided the deeply sampled blood TCRbeta repertoires that made up the dataset. The repertoires were released in a freely available public database meant as a resource for research on the immune response to SARS-CoV-2. The samples were drawn from the first 160 participants of the ongoing ImmuneRACE study and from 950 to 1,500 subjects provided by 6 global collaborators. Sample metadata almost always included a de-identified subject ID, COVID-19 status, age in years and sex. Where available, HLA class I and class II types were obtained from metadata supplied by the sample provider rather than from assay-based typing. Here is what the overall study found, with its caveats: The quantity of clinical and demographic metadata differed by source and by participant and was supplied without curation.

TCRbeta CDR3 regions were amplified from genomic DNA using the immunoSEQ Assay, a bias-controlled multiplex PCR. Per the authors' processing: Nucleated cell counts per sample were estimated from amplification of reference gene primers within the assay. To quantify the absolute abundance of each unique TCRbeta CDR3 rearrangement, sequence reads were collapsed and filtered. For each sample, productive Simpson clonality was calculated as the square root of Simpson's diversity index across productive rearrangements. TCRdb provides this immuneACCESS table in a form limited to in-frame rearrangements. Some clones are lacking; in checked studies, under half of them reflect an unresolved V gene, and why the rest are absent is not known. V and J calls and clone size are as listed in that table; D and trimming were resolved from the DNA. The sample table holds 90,000 to 140,000 clones, of which about four fifths were seen once. The ten largest clones add up to 30% to 45% of the sample.

Worth noting for this clone: Its antigen is unknown. No much larger clone is present one base from it, and per-base qualities are unavailable.

The CDR3 goes from the cysteine to the phenylalanine over 16 residues. Just the 48-base CDR3 DNA is kept, in frame starting at base 1. Germline trimming: 3 bases from V, 4 bases from J; junction bases outside gene matches: 8. The germline V gene (reference sequence) yields LNHNV for CDR1 and YYDKDF for CDR2. Each collaborating institution followed its own protocols to collect whole blood in K2EDTA tubes. For TCRbeta analysis, collaborators shipped samples as frozen whole blood, isolated PBMCs, or DNA extracted from either of those sample types. The clonotype was recovered from a man older than 75 with acute or convalescent COVID-19. The sequence joins TRBV15 to TRBJ2-2; 7 bases in the junction line up with TRBD1. The sequencing input was peripheral blood. The CDR3 corresponds to CATSRDRTSFTGELFF. The sequenced DNA is TGTGCCACCAGCAGGGACAGGACGTCGTTCACCGGGGAGCTGTTTTTT.